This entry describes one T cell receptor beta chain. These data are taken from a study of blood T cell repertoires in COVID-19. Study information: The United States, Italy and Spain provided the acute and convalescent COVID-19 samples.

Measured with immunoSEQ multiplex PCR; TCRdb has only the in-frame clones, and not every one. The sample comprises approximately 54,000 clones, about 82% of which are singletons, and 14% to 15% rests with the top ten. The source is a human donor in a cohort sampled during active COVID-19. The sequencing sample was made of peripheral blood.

CDR3 amino acids: CASSTRDRGGQPQHF. The CDR3 bases are TGTGCCAGTAGTACACGGGACAGGGGAGGGCAGCCCCAGCATTTT. V gene TRBV19 combines with J gene TRBJ1-5; 10 positions match TRBD1. Losses at the gene ends were 4 bases for V and 7 bases for J; bases not matched to a gene: 7. Germline lookup yields CDR1 LNHDA and CDR2 SQIVND (reference sequence). The CDR3 loop spans 15 amino acids.